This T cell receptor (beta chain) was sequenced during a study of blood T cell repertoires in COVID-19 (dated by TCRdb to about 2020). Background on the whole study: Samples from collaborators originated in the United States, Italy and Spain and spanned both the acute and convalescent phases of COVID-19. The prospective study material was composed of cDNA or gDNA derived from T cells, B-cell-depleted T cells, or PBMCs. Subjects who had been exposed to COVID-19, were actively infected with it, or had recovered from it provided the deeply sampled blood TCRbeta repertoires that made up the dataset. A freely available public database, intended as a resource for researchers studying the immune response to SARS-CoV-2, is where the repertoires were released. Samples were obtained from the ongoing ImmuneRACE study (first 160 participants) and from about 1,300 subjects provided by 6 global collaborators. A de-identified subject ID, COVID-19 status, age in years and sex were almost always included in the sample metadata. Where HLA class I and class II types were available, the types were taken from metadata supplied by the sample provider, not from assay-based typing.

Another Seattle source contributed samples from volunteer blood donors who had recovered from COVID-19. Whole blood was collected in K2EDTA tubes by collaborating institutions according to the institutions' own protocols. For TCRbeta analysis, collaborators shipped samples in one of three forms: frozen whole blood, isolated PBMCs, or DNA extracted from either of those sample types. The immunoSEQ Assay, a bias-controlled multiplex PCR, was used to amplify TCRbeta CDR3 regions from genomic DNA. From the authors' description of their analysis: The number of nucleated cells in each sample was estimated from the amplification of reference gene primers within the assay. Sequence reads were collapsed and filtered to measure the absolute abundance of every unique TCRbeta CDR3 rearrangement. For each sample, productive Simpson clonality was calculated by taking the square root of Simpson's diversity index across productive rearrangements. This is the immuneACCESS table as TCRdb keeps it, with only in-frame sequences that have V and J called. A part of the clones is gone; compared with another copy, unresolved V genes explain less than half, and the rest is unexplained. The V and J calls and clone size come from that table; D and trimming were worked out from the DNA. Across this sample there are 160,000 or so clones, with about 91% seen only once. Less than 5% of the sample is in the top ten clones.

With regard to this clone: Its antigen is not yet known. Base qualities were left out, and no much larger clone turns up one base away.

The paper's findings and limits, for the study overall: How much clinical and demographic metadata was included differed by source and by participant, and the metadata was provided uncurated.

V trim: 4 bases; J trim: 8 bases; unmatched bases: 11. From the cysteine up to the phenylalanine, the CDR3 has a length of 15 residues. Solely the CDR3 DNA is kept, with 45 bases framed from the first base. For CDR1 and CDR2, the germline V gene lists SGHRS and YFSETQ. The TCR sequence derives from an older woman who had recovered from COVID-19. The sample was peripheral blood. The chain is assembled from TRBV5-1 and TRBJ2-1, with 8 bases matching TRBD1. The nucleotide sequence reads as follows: TGCGCCAGCAGCATGCAGGGGGCTCGGTTCGATGAGCAGTTCTTC. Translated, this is CASSMQGARFDEQFF.